One TCR beta chain is described in this entry. The antigen it binds to is not known. No base qualities exist here, and no much larger clone lies one base off it. The data stem from a study of blood T cells in healthy people across ages (dated by TCRdb to between 2014 and 2016). The study in broad terms: In model experiments, template switching captured about one uniquely barcoded TCR beta cDNA molecule for every two T cells. To track age-related changes in TCR beta repertoire diversity, the study relied on deep sequencing normalized with unique cDNA molecular identifiers. Donors of different ages were randomly distributed across sequencing lanes to avoid experimental bias. The donors were divided into four age groups: young (average 16 years), middle-aged (about 39), aged (about 56) and long-lived (nearly 85). Two additional independent replicas of 1 million unique cDNA reads from the same blood draw were analyzed for two donors (one aged 18 to 29 and one aged 80 or older).

The donors were under 40 Caucasian individuals from Russia, aged roughly 6 to 100 years, who were systemically healthy. Roughly 9.5 milliliters of peripheral blood were drawn from each donor into EDTA-treated Vacutainer tubes. Ficoll-Paque density-gradient centrifugation was used to isolate PBMCs, with at least 6 million per sample. Trizol reagent was used to extract total RNA from the PBMCs, yielding at least 6 micrograms per sample. Naive CD45RAhigh/CD27high T cell percentages were measured by flow cytometry on a PBMC aliquot from every donor. Deletion took 0 bases off V and 9 bases off J, with a span of 12 bases between the germline ends. Including cysteine and phenylalanine, the CDR3 has 14 amino acids. The CDR3 DNA has 42 bases and is translated from base 1. Taken from the germline V gene, the CDR1 and CDR2 loops are SGHDN and FVKESK. Overall study results and their limits: Because profiling used bulk unsorted PBMCs, naive and antigen-experienced compartments could not be compared conclusively. Because donor CMV infection status was unknown, age-related changes in expanded clonotypes were potentially confounded. A strong correlation was found between observed TCR beta diversity and the percentage of naive T cells measured by flow cytometry. Estimates of total diversity based on one million sequenced T cells were regarded as lower bounds and as underestimates. Observed TCR beta diversity per million T cells fell roughly linearly with age, and a significant reduction was already apparent by age approximately 41. Compared with the aged group, the long-lived group had more naive CD4+ T cells, fewer expanded clones and increased TCR diversity, a pattern suggesting age selection.

To prepare the library, 5' RACE was applied. The sequencer listed for this sample is Illumina HiSeq 2500. The second PCR ran for roughly 6 to 11 cycles and used a J-beta primer mix along with a sample-barcoded 5' primer. A template-switch 5' adaptor carrying 12 random nucleotides introduced a unique molecular identifier onto each TCR beta cDNA molecule. At least 3 million CDR3-containing paired-end reads were obtained from each sample. First-strand cDNA synthesis was performed from all RNA using the Mint cDNA synthesis kit, with priming by a TRBC-specific oligonucleotide. All cDNA was treated with uracil-DNA glycosylase and then went through a first 18-cycle PCR with the universal primers M1SS and BC2_uni_R. The source study handled its data this way. For normalization, 1 million high-quality reads, each with a distinct molecular identifier, were randomly selected from each sample. Reads sharing molecular identifiers were discarded rather than binned into consensus sequences. CDR3 identification, clonotype clustering and error correction used MiTCR with a Q25 quality threshold and the strictest error-elimination algorithm. Lower-bound total TCR beta diversity was estimated with a nonparametric unseen species model using Euler transformation. The raw public reads went through TCRdb reprocessing: fastp at Q25, MiXCR clone calling, in-frame beta chains kept. Each entry merges the rows of one CDR3 protein and shows their most common DNA and genes. What appears here as the V and J calls and clone size reflects TCRdb's work, not the paper's. This sample has hundreds of thousands of distinct CDR3 sequences in its table, and roughly half of those were observed once. In total, the top ten clones hold about 13% of the sample.

The sequence came from a woman aged 80 or over in good health. What was sequenced was blood. This receptor chain uses TRBV14 and TRBJ2-1, with the D gene not clear enough to name. The base sequence is TGTGCCAGCAGCCAAGATCGTAGAGCCTGTGAGCAGTTCTTC. It encodes CASSQDRRACEQFF.